The 12 T cell receptor beta chains in this list originate from one sample, sequenced in a study of CD8 T cells in Susac syndrome. Random hexamers were used to reverse transcribe an amount of roughly 0.5 to 1 ug RNA. Each CDR3 protein is one row after TCRdb ran MiXCR on the immunoSEQ multiplex PCR reads. Of under 200,000 distinct CDR3 sequences listed, roughly 95% are singletons. Sequencing input: CD4+ T cells from PBMCs. Receptor source: a human donor with Susac syndrome.

V usage is TRBV29-1 and J usage is TRBJ2-3; 7 bases align to TRBD2. Germline values: CDR1 SQVTM, CDR2 ANQGSEA. The CDR3 covers 14 residues. With 6 bases clipped from V and 0 bases from J, the junction kept 6 bases outside the gene matches. CDR3 nucleotides: TGCAGCGTGTCGAGCGGGACTAGCACAGATACGCAGTATTTT. Translated: CSVSSGTSTDTQYF.

V and J are TRBV5-6 and TRBJ2-2; the match to TRBD1 covers 7 bases. The germline gives CDR1 SGHDT, CDR2 YYEEEE. The CDR3 contains 16 residues. Trimming cost V 5 bases and J 2 bases; bases outside gene matches: 9. The CDR3 DNA is TGTGCCAGCAGTTTGCAGACAGGGACCAACACCGGGGAGCTGTTTTTT. Amino acid sequence: CASSLQTGTNTGELFF.

For the CDR3, the DNA is TGTGCCAGCAGCGCCATCGCCGACAGTACCTATGGCTACACCTTC. Protein sequence: CASSAIADSTYGYTF. The V gene is TRBV9, the J gene TRBJ1-2; perhaps TRBD1 as D (5 bases). V was pared by 3 bases and J by 4 bases, with 16 bases between. The CDR3 covers 15 residues. Germline V gives CDR1 SGDLS, CDR2 YYNGEE.

This clonotype was picked up one time. The chain has TRBV20-1 and TRBJ1-1, with D hard to call. This CDR3 contains 17 residues. The V gene's germline CDR1 is DFQATT and CDR2 SNEGSKA (reference sequence). Trimming pared 3 bases from V and 1 base from J, leaving 21 bases between. The CDR3 loop is CSASIVVLSQKNTEAFF. CDR3 in DNA: TGCAGTGCTAGCATAGTGGTTTTGTCACAGAAGAACACTGAAGCTTTCTTT.

This chain joins TRBV15 and TRBJ1-2; 10 bases match TRBD1. V was pared by 3 bases and J by 2 bases, with 3 bases of the junction left unmatched. The CDR3 has 15 amino acids. Germline CDR1 is LNHNV and CDR2 is YYDKDF (reference sequence). Written as DNA, the CDR3 is TGTGCCACCAGCAGGATGACAGGGGGCAACTATGGCTACACCTTC. Residues: CATSRMTGGNYGYTF.

The chain employs TRBV3-1 and TRBJ2-3; a weak D match, TRBD2 (7 bases). Trimming pared 0 bases from V and 6 bases from J, leaving 19 bases between. The CDR3 is 17 residues long. Germline loops: CDR1 LGHDT, CDR2 YNNKEL (reference sequence). For the CDR3, the DNA is TGTGCCAGCAGCCAAGATCTAGGGGGGGGGTCCGTGGATACGCAGTATTTT. As protein: CASSQDLGGGSVDTQYF.

V usage is TRBV3-1 and J usage is TRBJ1-4; TRBD1 matches at 8 bases. This CDR3 spans 17 amino acids. Germline values: CDR1 LGHDT, CDR2 YNNKEL (reference sequence). V dropped 4 bases and J dropped 3; count of bases not matched to a gene: 10. The CDR3 DNA is TGTGCCAGCAGCCCGAACGTCGGACAGGGAGCTAATGAAAAACTGTTTTTT. Translating gives CASSPNVGQGANEKLFF.

The chain is built from TRBV12-3 or TRBV12-4 and TRBJ2-5; possible D gene TRBD2, 5 bases. V lost 11 bases and J lost 0, with 13 bases in between. CDR3 length: 13 residues. CDR3 in DNA: TGTGCCTCGAGGGAAGGAAACCAAGAGACCCAGTACTTC. As protein: CASREGNQETQYF.

The V gene is TRBV7-9, the J gene TRBJ2-7; 7 positions agree with TRBD2. This CDR3 comprises 16 residues. V shed 0 bases and J 1 base; nucleotides not matched to a gene: 6. Germline CDR1 is SEHNR and CDR2 is FQNEAQ (reference sequence). The CDR3 DNA reads as TGTGCCAGCAGCTTAGCGAACGGGGGGATTTCCTACGAGCAGTACTTC. Protein: CASSLANGGISYEQYF.

This rearrangement joins TRBV6-2 or TRBV6-3 to TRBJ2-3, with 9 bases that match TRBD2. Losses at the gene ends were 7 bases for V and 4 bases for J; bases not matched to a gene: 6. The germline CDR1 and CDR2 sequences are MNHEY and SVGEGT. This CDR3 comprises 14 residues. The CDR3 region is CASKQTSGSDTQYF. The CDR3, as DNA: TGTGCCAGCAAACAGACTAGCGGCTCAGATACGCAGTATTTT.

The chain is built from TRBV29-1 and TRBJ2-5; D may be TRBD2 (6 bases). Trimming took 6 bases from V and 2 from J, leaving 13 bases between them. The CDR3 contains 13 residues. Germline V gene sequence: CDR1 SQVTM, CDR2 ANQGSEA. The CDR3 DNA reads as TGCAGCGTCGCCGTAGCGGTACAAGAGACCCAGTACTTC. Translating gives CSVAVAVQETQYF.

The chain joins TRBV5-1 to TRBJ2-7, with 10 bases lining up with TRBD1. CDR1 SGHRS and CDR2 YFSETQ come from the germline V gene. The CDR3 extends over 14 amino acids. V was clipped by 2 bases and J by 5 bases; unmatched bases: 4. The CDR3 DNA is TGCGCCAGCAGCTTATGGACAGGGGGTGACGAGCAGTACTTC. It yields the protein CASSLWTGGDEQYF.